Listed below are T cell receptor beta chains from one sample, sequenced in a study of shared clonotypes between healthy human individuals. Assay: immunoSEQ multiplex PCR; the TCRdb copy retains only in-frame clones and omits some. The sample records over a million clones, approximately 96% being singletons. Sequencing used naive CD4+ T cells sorted from blood. Receptors originate from a man aged 25 to 40 in good health. Both conserved end residues are part of each CDR3. The D gene is left open where the match is weak. The size entry is marked missing in some rows and otherwise reads once, few, many or a size class.

j_gene	abundance	d_gene	v_gene	CDR3nt	CDR3aa
TRBJ2-7	.	.	TRBV28	TGTGCCAGCAGTTTCAGTGTCCTCCACGAGCAGTACTTC	CASSFSVLHEQYF
TRBJ2-4	once	TRBD1	TRBV5-8	TGTGCCAGCAGCTTGGTACAGGGGGTAAACATTCAGTACTTC	CASSLVQGVNIQYF
TRBJ2-1	.	TRBD1	TRBV25-1	TGTGCCAGCAGTGGAAGGGACAGGAGCTCCTACAATGAGCAGTTCTTC	CASSGRDRSSYNEQFF
TRBJ2-7	.	.	TRBV29-1	TGCAGCGTGCTGTTAGGTGCGGTACGCGAGCAGTACTTC	CSVLLGAVREQYF
TRBJ2-3	once	.	TRBV19	TGTGCCAGTAATGGAGACAGCGAAGATACGCAGTATTTT	CASNGDSEDTQYF
TRBJ2-7	few	.	TRBV10-2	TGCGCCAGCAGAGGTTCGGCGAAGAAGTACGAGCAGTACTTC	CASRGSAKKYEQYF
TRBJ2-3	.	.	TRBV27	TGTGCCAGCAGTTTATGGGTCGTGGGATCTAGCACAGATACGCAGTATTTT	CASSLWVVGSSTDTQYF
TRBJ2-3	.	TRBD2	TRBV28	TGTGCCAGCAGTGGAGGACTAGCGGGGAACACAGATACGCAGTATTTT	CASSGGLAGNTDTQYF
TRBJ2-7	.	TRBD2	TRBV7-2	TGTGCCAGCAGCTTAGCTAGCGGGAGGGCCCTAGGGAATCACGAGCAGTACTTC	CASSLASGRALGNHEQYF
TRBJ2-1	.	TRBD1	TRBV18	TGTGCCAGCTCACCCCAGGGCCCAGGGGGCGGTGAGCAGTTCTTC	CASSPQGPGGGEQFF